This T cell receptor beta chain derives from a study of response to subunit inactivated influenza vaccine. TCRdb re-called the RT-PCR reads through MiXCR, storing one row per CDR3 protein. The data contain about 540,000 distinct CDR3 sequences, 13% to 15% of them singletons. Overall study results and limits: Authors suggested each seasonal influenza vaccination recruits few new T cells.

This clonotype was counted a few times. The antigen remains unidentified. The germline V gene encodes CDR1 SGHVS and CDR2 FNYEAQ. V was pared by 1 base and J by 0 bases, with 10 bases between. The CDR3 covers 16 residues. Specimen: PBMCs from blood, collected 11 to 12 days after vaccination. This TCR came from a man aged 45-60 years who received an inactivated influenza vaccine. The rearrangement uses TRBV7-6 and TRBJ2-1, with D possibly being TRBD1 (5 bases). The CDR3 sequence is CASSLVPGPSYNEQFF. CDR3 sequence (DNA): TGTGCCAGCAGCTTAGTCCCAGGGCCCTCCTACAATGAGCAGTTCTTC.